The 26 T cell receptor beta chains in this list originate from one sample, sequenced in a study of T cells in Graves' hyperthyroidism and ophthalmopathy. From RNA transcripts, TCR beta CDR3 regions were amplified. The primer set for the first-round RT-PCR of the TCR CDR3 was HTBI. TCRdb re-derived calls from the multiplex PCR reads in MiXCR, one entry per CDR3 protein. The sample includes around 300,000 distinct CDR3 sequences, over 11% of them seen just once. Sequences were obtained from blood. The receptors derive from a woman aged 30 to 39 with Graves' hyperthyroidism.

The table lists this clonotype with many counts. The genes are TRBV27 and TRBJ1-1; D unclear. The CDR3 runs 14 residues. Germline V gene data show CDR1 as MNHEY and CDR2 as SMNVEV (reference sequence). V dropped 6 bases and J dropped 6 bases, with 17 bases sitting between them. The CDR3 sequence is CASSPFRGVAEAFF. The CDR3 DNA follows: TGTGCCAGCAGCCCTTTTCGTGGGGTTGCTGAAGCTTTCTTT.

The table lists this clonotype with a few counts. The genes are TRBV7-8 and TRBJ2-3, with 15 positions matching TRBD2. J gave up 2 bases and V 7 bases, and 22 bases lay outside the gene matches. The CDR3 has 22 residues. Germline V gene lookup returns CDR1 SGHVS and CDR2 FQNEAQ. Written as DNA, the CDR3 is TGTGCCAGCATCCAGGGGGGGAGGGCCGGGACTAGCGGGAGGCCGATCACAGATACGCAGTATTTT. Protein sequence: CASIQGGRAGTSGRPITDTQYF.

This clonotype was seen many times. This chain uses TRBV6-2 or TRBV6-3 with TRBJ2-7, with TRBD2 identical over 13 bases. Germline values: CDR1 MNHEY, CDR2 SVGEGT. This CDR3 comprises 18 residues. J lost 2 bases, V lost 6 bases, and 13 bases had no gene match. CDR3 in amino acids: CASSRPGLAGMQAYEQYF. CDR3 nucleotides: TGTGCCAGCAGCCGGCCGGGACTAGCGGGAATGCAGGCCTACGAGCAGTACTTC.

The chain has TRBV15 and TRBJ2-2, with TRBD1 matching over 8 bases. The CDR3 has 19 residues. Trimming cost V 1 base and J 2 bases; bases outside gene matches: 12. Germline V gives CDR1 LNHNV, CDR2 YYDKDF (reference sequence). For the CDR3, the DNA is TGTGCCACCAGCAGAGGCACACCCGGGACAGGAAGAAACACCGGGGAGCTGTTTTTT. Protein: CATSRGTPGTGRNTGELFF.

In this sample, this clonotype turned up many times. The chain links TRBV6-1 to TRBJ1-2, with D possibly matching TRBD1 (6 bases). The CDR3 contains 13 residues. Germline assignment: CDR1 MNHNS and CDR2 SASEGT. V was shortened by 7 bases and J by 6 bases, with 15 bases between the two germline ends. CDR3 sequence (DNA): TGTGCCAGCACCAGCCAGGGGCGGGATGGCTACACCTTC. Protein sequence: CASTSQGRDGYTF.

In its sample, this clonotype was seen many times. The chain has TRBV27 and TRBJ2-1, with unresolved D. V was clipped by 6 bases and J by 10 bases, with 16 bases between them. Per germline, CDR1 MNHEY and CDR2 SMNVEV (reference sequence). This CDR3 has 13 residues. The CDR3, as DNA: TGTGCCAGCAGGGGTCTAGGTCTCGGGGAGCAGTTCTTC. Its protein is CASRGLGLGEQFF.

This sequence joins TRBV28 and TRBJ1-2; D uncertain. Trimming shortened V by 5 bases and J by 4 bases, and 8 bases separated the two germline ends. This CDR3 is built from 12 residues. The V gene's germline CDR1 is MDHEN and CDR2 SYDVKM. CDR3 DNA: TGTGCCAGCAGTCGACACAGCTATGGCTACACCTTC. Protein product: CASSRHSYGYTF.

The chain combines TRBV3-1 with TRBJ2-7; TRBD1 aligns across 8 bases. CDR1 and CDR2 (germline): LGHDT, YNNKEL (reference sequence). V gave up 4 bases and J gave up 5 bases; unmatched junction bases: 7. CDR3 length: 14 amino acids. CDR3: CASSPEPDRDEQYF. The CDR3 DNA sequence: TGTGCCAGCAGCCCCGAACCGGACAGGGACGAGCAGTACTTC.

V and J are TRBV20-1 and TRBJ2-1; unclear D gene. Germline V gene sequence: CDR1 DFQATT, CDR2 SNEGSKA (reference sequence). CDR3 length: 13 amino acids. Trimming cost V 0 bases and J 4 bases, with 7 bases left between them. The DNA for the CDR3 is TGCAGTGCTAGAGATCCCCTATACAATGAGCAGTTCTTC. Its translation: CSARDPLYNEQFF.

The genes are TRBV19 and TRBJ1-2; a weak D match, TRBD1 (6 bases). The germline V gene has CDR1 LNHDA and CDR2 SQIVND (reference sequence). The length of the CDR3 is 14 residues. V lost 9 bases, J lost 3 bases, and 17 bases lay in between. The CDR3, as DNA: TGTGCCAGAGACTCCGGGGGCGCTCACTATGGCTACACCTTC. This encodes CARDSGGAHYGYTF. Combining the CDR3 with reference TRBV19 and TRBJ1-2 gives the whole variable domain DGGITQSPKYLFRKEGQNVTLSCEQNLNHDAMYWYRQDPGQGLRLIYYSQIVNDFQKGDIAEGYSVSREKKESFPLTVTSAQKNPTAFYLCARDSGGAHYGYTFGSGTRLTVV.

This clonotype was found many times. This chain links TRBV5-1 with TRBJ1-2, with 8 bases lining up with TRBD1. Unmatched junction bases numbered 8, after V lost 3 bases and J lost 7 bases. Germline V gives CDR1 SGHRS, CDR2 YFSETQ. The CDR3 loop spans 14 amino acids. The CDR3 region has the DNA TGCGCCAGCAGCTCGACAGGGGCCGTCTCTGGCTACACCTTC. Amino acid sequence: CASSSTGAVSGYTF. The complete variable domain, with remaining parts taken from reference TRBV5-1 and TRBJ1-2, reads KAGVTQTPRYLIKTRGQQVTLSCSPISGHRSVSWYQQTPGQGLQFLFEYFSETQRNKGNFPGRFSGRQFSNSRSEMNVSTLELGDSALYLCASSSTGAVSGYTFGSGTRLTVV.

The sample holds a few counts of this clonotype. At one end, the junction sequence differs from germline, possibly due to a read error. The rearrangement uses TRBV6-2 or TRBV6-3 and TRBJ2-5; TRBD1 or TRBD2 may be the D gene (6 bases each). Germline CDR1 MNHEY, CDR2 SVGEGT. The CDR3 length is 12 residues. CDR3 sequence: CASTDRRDYQDF. The CDR3 DNA is TGTGCCAGCACCGACAGGCGGGATTACCAGGACTTC.

The V and J genes are TRBV7-9 and TRBJ2-1, with 10 bases identical to TRBD2. Trimming removed 5 bases from V and 0 bases from J; junction bases left unmatched: 13. The CDR3 is 19 amino acids. Per germline, CDR1 SEHNR and CDR2 FQNEAQ (reference sequence). CDR3 in amino acids: CASSQNSGGGRSSYNEQFF. The CDR3 region has the DNA TGTGCCAGCAGCCAAAACAGCGGGGGGGGTAGGAGCTCCTACAATGAGCAGTTCTTC.

The sample holds many counts of this clonotype. J is TRBJ2-3 and V is TRBV11-2, with TRBD2 matching over 11 bases. V gave up 5 bases and J gave up 3 bases; unmatched junction bases: 7. The CDR3 runs 16 residues. Germline V lookup: CDR1 SGHAT, CDR2 FQNNGV. Here the CDR3 reads CASSGTSGSLTDTQYF. CDR3 nucleotides: TGTGCCAGCAGCGGCACTAGCGGGAGCTTAACAGATACGCAGTATTTT.

Here the CDR3 DNA reads TGTGCCAGCTCACCGACTAGCGGGACCCGCAATGAGCAGTTCTTC. Its translation: CASSPTSGTRNEQFF. The chain combines TRBV18 with TRBJ2-1; 11 nucleotides match TRBD2. CDR3 length equals 15 residues. Germline assignment: CDR1 KGHSH and CDR2 LQKENI. V was clipped by 3 bases and J by 6 bases; unmatched bases: 4.

The CDR3 region is CSATGASGEKLFF. CDR3 nucleotide sequence: TGCAGTGCTACAGGGGCATCGGGGGAAAAACTGTTTTTT. V usage is TRBV20-1 and J usage is TRBJ1-4; D is perhaps TRBD1 (6 bases). CDR1 DFQATT and CDR2 SNEGSKA come from the germline V gene (reference sequence). The CDR3 totals 13 residues. Trimming removed 4 bases from V and 8 bases from J, with 14 bases in between.

This clonotype was seen only a few times. The J gene is TRBJ1-5, the V gene TRBV7-2, with D hard to call. The CDR3 has 14 amino acids. The V gene lost 5 bases and the J gene lost 4 bases, with 12 bases spanning the gap. Germline assignment: CDR1 SGHTA and CDR2 FQGNSA. The CDR3 sequence: CASSPLGPNQPQHF. In nucleotides, the CDR3 is TGTGCCAGCAGCCCCCTAGGCCCTAATCAGCCCCAGCATTTT.

The table lists this clonotype with many counts. The V and J genes are TRBV14 and TRBJ2-2; D gene unclear. V was clipped by 2 bases and J by 3 bases, with 7 bases between them. This CDR3 has 14 residues. Germline CDR1 is SGHDN and CDR2 is FVKESK. CDR3 bases: TGTGCCAGCAGCCAATTAGGGTACACCGGGGAGCTGTTTTTT. It is translated as CASSQLGYTGELFF. Drawing the rest from reference TRBV14 and TRBJ2-2, the complete variable domain is EAGVTQFPSHSVIEKGQTVTLRCDPISGHDNLYWYRRVMGKEIKFLLHFVKESKQDESGMPNNRFLAERTGGTYSTLKVQPAELEDSGVYFCASSQLGYTGELFFGEGSRLTVL.

The genes are TRBV20-1 and TRBJ2-7; no firm D call. Trimming took 3 bases from V and 3 from J, leaving 12 bases between them. CDR1 and CDR2 from the germline V gene are DFQATT and SNEGSKA (reference sequence). The CDR3 sequence is 13 residues long. The CDR3 nucleotides read TGCAGTGCTAGGGATTCCCGACTCTACGAGCAGTACTTC. Translated, it gives CSARDSRLYEQYF.

This clonotype was recorded at least ten times. The J gene is TRBJ2-7, the V gene TRBV20-1; possible D gene TRBD2, 5 bases. The CDR3 consists of 15 residues. The germline gives CDR1 DFQATT, CDR2 SNEGSKA (reference sequence). V was cut by 0 bases and J by 3 bases, with 15 bases left in between. CDR3 residues: CSARDPLVSDYEQYF. For the CDR3, the DNA is TGCAGTGCTAGAGATCCACTAGTGTCTGACTACGAGCAGTACTTC.

V is TRBV10-3 and J is TRBJ2-5; D unresolved. The ends were cut back, 1 base at V and 5 bases at J, with 5 bases in the middle. Germline assignment: CDR1 ENHRY and CDR2 SYGVKD. The CDR3 is 12 residues long. The CDR3 region is CAISELSETQYF. CDR3 nucleotide sequence: TGTGCCATCAGTGAGTTGTCGGAGACCCAGTACTTC.

This clonotype occurred many times. The CDR3 nucleotides read TGTGCCAGCAGTTACGGCGGGAGCGGGTATGAGCAGTTCTTC. Translating it yields CASSYGGSGYEQFF. The V gene is TRBV6-2 or TRBV6-3, the J gene TRBJ2-1; 7 bases line up with TRBD2. The length of the CDR3 is 14 residues. Germline CDR1 is MNHEY and CDR2 is SVGEGT. The J segment lost 8 bases and the V segment lost 2 bases, leaving 6 bases of the junction unmatched.

This clonotype was seen just once. The chain employs TRBV7-2 and TRBJ2-7; 8 bases line up with TRBD2. Germline CDR1 and CDR2: SGHTA and FQGNSA. This CDR3 is built from 17 residues. The V gene end was trimmed by 5 bases and the J gene end by 3 bases; junction bases not matched to a gene: 15. CDR3 in amino acids: CASSGWGRGATNYEQYF. The DNA for the CDR3 is TGTGCCAGCAGCGGGTGGGGGCGGGGGGCGACTAACTACGAGCAGTACTTC.

Many counts were recorded for this clonotype. The chain recombines TRBV7-9 with TRBJ2-2; D is perhaps TRBD1 (6 bases). The CDR3 contains 15 residues. CDR1 is SEHNR, CDR2 FQNEAQ, per germline (reference sequence). The germline V and J ends were trimmed by 8 bases and 2 bases, with 15 bases remaining between them. CDR3 sequence (DNA): TGTGCCAGCGCCAGGGGTAGCAGAAACACCGGGGAGCTGTTTTTT. Its protein product is CASARGSRNTGELFF.

This clonotype was seen more than once but under ten times. The chain combines TRBV7-2 with TRBJ1-6; 10 positions agree with TRBD1. CDR1 SGHTA and CDR2 FQGNSA come from the germline V gene. The CDR3 is 15 residues long. V shed 6 bases, J shed 9 bases, and the junction held 8 bases outside the gene matches. The CDR3 here is CASRDQGQGSSPLHF. CDR3 nucleotides: TGTGCCAGCAGAGATCAGGGACAGGGGAGTTCACCCCTCCACTTT. Full variable domain (remainder filled in from reference TRBV7-2 and TRBJ1-6): GAGVSQSPSNKVTEKGKDVELRCDPISGHTALYWYRQSLGQGLEFLIYFQGNSAPDKSGLPSDRFSAERTGGSVSTLTIQRTQQEDSAVYLCASRDQGQGSSPLHFGNGTRLTVT.

This clonotype showed up many times. The chain uses TRBV7-9 and TRBJ2-1; 14 bases map to TRBD2. CDR1 and CDR2 (germline): SEHNR, FQNEAQ (reference sequence). V was clipped by 5 bases and J by 7 bases; unmatched bases: 4. The CDR3 is made up of 15 amino acids. The CDR3 loop reads CASSGTSGRSNEQFF. CDR3 bases: TGTGCCAGCAGCGGGACTAGCGGGAGATCAAATGAGCAGTTCTTC.